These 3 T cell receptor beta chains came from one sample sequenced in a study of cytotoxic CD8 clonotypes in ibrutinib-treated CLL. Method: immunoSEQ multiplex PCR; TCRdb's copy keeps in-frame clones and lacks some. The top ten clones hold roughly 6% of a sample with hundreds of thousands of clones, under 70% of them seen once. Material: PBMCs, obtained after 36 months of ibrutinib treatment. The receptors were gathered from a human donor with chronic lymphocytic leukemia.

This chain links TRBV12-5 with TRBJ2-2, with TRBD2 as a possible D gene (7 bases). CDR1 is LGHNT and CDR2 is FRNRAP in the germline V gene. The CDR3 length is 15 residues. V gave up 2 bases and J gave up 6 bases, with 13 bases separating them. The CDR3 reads CASGLIRGAAGELFF. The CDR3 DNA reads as TGTGCTAGTGGTTTGATCCGGGGGGCTGCCGGGGAGCTGTTTTTT.

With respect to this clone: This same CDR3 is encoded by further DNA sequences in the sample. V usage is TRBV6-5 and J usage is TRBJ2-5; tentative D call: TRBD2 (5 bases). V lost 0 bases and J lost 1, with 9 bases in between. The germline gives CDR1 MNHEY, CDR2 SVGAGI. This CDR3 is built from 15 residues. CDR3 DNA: TGTGCCAGCAGTTACTCTTCCGGGGTCCAAGAGACCCAGTACTTC. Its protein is CASSYSSGVQETQYF.

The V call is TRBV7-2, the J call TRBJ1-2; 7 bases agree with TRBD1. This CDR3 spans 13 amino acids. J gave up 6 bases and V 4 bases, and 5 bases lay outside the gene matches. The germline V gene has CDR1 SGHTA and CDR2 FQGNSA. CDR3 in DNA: TGTGCCAGCAGCTGGGAGGGGGCGGATGGCTACACCTTC. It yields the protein CASSWEGADGYTF.